This T cell receptor beta chain was retrieved from a study of T cells in Graves' hyperthyroidism and ophthalmopathy. Study conclusions and caveats: Using 13 V-J features, a model discriminated ophthalmopathy from stable hyperthyroidism. Most thyroid clonotypes expanded above 0.001 appeared in blood too.

The CDR3 extends over 16 amino acids. Trimming removed 0 bases at V and 0 bases at J, with 9 bases between. The germline V gene has CDR1 LGHDT and CDR2 YNNKEL (reference sequence). RNA transcripts yielded amplified TCR beta CDR3 regions. TCR CDR3 regions were first amplified by RT-PCR with HTBI primers. TCRdb called the multiplex PCR reads again in MiXCR, with one record for every CDR3 protein. In the table there are 350,000 to 450,000 distinct CDR3 sequences, about 17% of which are singletons. This clonotype was counted ten times or more. The target antigen is unknown. The PBMCs were taken from 10 ml of fresh peripheral blood.

This TCR came from a woman between 25 and 40 years old with Graves' hyperthyroidism that later progressed to Graves' ophthalmopathy. This chain links TRBV3-1 with TRBJ2-1; a possible D gene is TRBD2 (5 bases). Sequencing input: blood. The CDR3 region is CASSQDTGSSYNEQFF. DNA for the CDR3: TGTGCCAGCAGCCAAGATACGGGGTCCTCCTACAATGAGCAGTTCTTC.